Presented here are 28 T cell receptor beta chains from one specimen sequenced in a study of blood T cell repertoires in COVID-19. The protocol was immunoSEQ multiplex PCR, while the TCRdb copy is restricted to in-frame clones and leaves out a portion. Of 79,000 or so clones in the sample, approximately 86% were seen once. Material for sequencing was peripheral blood. These receptors all come from a human donor in a cohort sampled during active COVID-19.

The chain couples TRBV5-6 to TRBJ1-4; D possibly corresponds to TRBD1 (6 bases). The length of the CDR3 is 13 residues. Trimming left V 5 bases short and J 7 bases short, with 12 bases between. Germline V gene sequence: CDR1 SGHDT, CDR2 YYEEEE. The DNA of the CDR3 is TGTGCCAGCAGTTCCGGGACATCTGAAAAACTGTTTTTT. Translating gives CASSSGTSEKLFF.

This clone was recorded a few times. The rearrangement uses TRBV19 and TRBJ1-1; TRBD1 aligns across 12 bases. The germline gives CDR1 LNHDA, CDR2 SQIVND (reference sequence). The V gene end was trimmed by 4 bases and the J gene end by 6 bases; junction bases not matched to a gene: 9. The CDR3 runs to 16 residues. CDR3 nucleotide sequence: TGTGCCAGTAGTAAAGCCGGGACAGGGGGCGTCGCTGAAGCTTTCTTT. Translated, it gives CASSKAGTGGVAEAFF.

In this sample, this clone turned up once. The chain carries TRBV9 and TRBJ2-3; TRBD2 matches at 8 bases. This CDR3 is built from 17 residues. With V trimmed by 4 bases and J by 6 bases, 16 bases remained unmatched. In germline, CDR1 is SGDLS, CDR2 YYNGEE. In DNA form, the CDR3 reads TGTGCCAGCAGCCTCGCCCCGGCCGGGACTAGTGGCGATACGCAGTATTTT. Encoded protein: CASSLAPAGTSGDTQYF.

The chain carries TRBV5-1 and TRBJ2-3, with TRBD1 identical over 8 bases. V was pared by 0 bases and J by 7 bases, with 7 bases of the junction left unmatched. Germline lookup yields CDR1 SGHRS and CDR2 YFSETQ. CDR3 length equals 15 residues. In DNA, the CDR3 is TGCGCCAGCAGCTTGGCCCGGACAGGGCTACATACGCAGTATTTT. Protein product: CASSLARTGLHTQYF.

This clone was found a few times. V gene TRBV5-4 combines with J gene TRBJ2-5; the match to TRBD1 covers 8 bases. This CDR3 has 14 residues. CDR1 is SGHNT, CDR2 YYREEE, per germline (reference sequence). With 4 bases clipped from V and 4 bases from J, the junction kept 6 bases outside the gene matches. The DNA for the CDR3 is TGTGCCAGCAGCACGACAGGGGCAGGAGAGACCCAGTACTTC. Encoded protein: CASSTTGAGETQYF.

The rearrangement uses TRBV7-3 and TRBJ2-1; the D gene is possibly TRBD1 (5 bases). Looked up from germline, CDR1 is SGHTA and CDR2 is FQGTGA. The CDR3 has 16 amino acids. Trimming shortened V by 2 bases and J by 8 bases, and 19 bases separated the two germline ends. In DNA form, the CDR3 reads TGTGCCAGCAGCTTATCGGGCCAGCCTTTGGGGCATGAGCAGTTCTTC. It codes for CASSLSGQPLGHEQFF. Variable domain in full (rest from reference TRBV7-3 and TRBJ2-1): GAGVSQTPSNKVTEKGKYVELRCDPISGHTALYWYRQSLGQGPEFLIYFQGTGAADDSGLPNDRFFAVRPEGSVSTLKIQRTERGDSAVYLCASSLSGQPLGHEQFFGPGTRLTVL.

This clone was counted only a few times. The gene calls are TRBV5-1 and TRBJ2-1, with D possibly being TRBD2 (7 bases). The V gene lost 1 base and the J gene lost 9 bases, with 20 bases spanning the gap. Germline CDR1 and CDR2: SGHRS and YFSETQ. The CDR3 consists of 16 residues. CDR3 in amino acids: CASSLFSDGGHGEQFF. The CDR3 bases are TGCGCCAGCAGCTTGTTCTCCGACGGGGGGCACGGTGAGCAGTTCTTC.

The rearrangement links TRBV6-5 to TRBJ2-7; TRBD1 might be the D (5 bases). Germline assignment: CDR1 MNHEY and CDR2 SVGAGI. The CDR3 runs to 13 residues. Trimming removed 6 bases from V and 3 bases from J, with 12 bases in between. The CDR3 sequence is CASSADRGYEQYF. CDR3 DNA sequence: TGTGCCAGCAGCGCCGACAGAGGCTACGAGCAGTACTTC.

The CDR3: CSGLNSGNTIYF. DNA for the CDR3: TGCAGCGGACTAAACTCTGGAAACACCATATATTTT. The chain is built from TRBV29-1 and TRBJ1-3; unclear D gene. Germline loops: CDR1 SQVTM, CDR2 ANQGSEA. This CDR3 has 12 amino acids. V gave up 7 bases and J gave up 0 bases, with 7 bases separating them.

This clone has a single count. The chain has TRBV11-1 and TRBJ2-7, with TRBD2 as a possible D gene (7 bases). The V gene lost 5 bases and the J gene lost 0 bases, with 14 bases spanning the gap. The CDR3 is 15 residues long. Germline CDR1 SGHAT, CDR2 FQDESV (reference sequence). For the CDR3, the DNA is TGTGCCAGCAGCCAAGGGGGGGGAAGCTCCTACGAGCAGTACTTC. Translation: CASSQGGGSSYEQYF.

This clone was counted a few times. The V call is TRBV4-3, the J call TRBJ1-4; D is uncertain. This CDR3 region has 15 residues. CDR1 is LGHNA, CDR2 YSLEER, per germline. The ends were cut back, 4 bases at V and 0 bases at J, with 9 bases in the middle. CDR3 region: CASSPTVATNEKLFF. The CDR3 DNA is TGCGCCAGCAGCCCAACAGTTGCAACTAATGAAAAACTGTTTTTT.

The chain carries TRBV9 and TRBJ2-7, with 8 bases that match TRBD1. V trimming: 3 bases; J trimming: 0 bases; junction bases outside the gene matches: 2. The germline V gene has CDR1 SGDLS and CDR2 YYNGEE. The CDR3 has 14 amino acids. The CDR3 nucleotides read TGTGCCAGCAGCGGGACAGGGATCTCCTACGAGCAGTACTTC. Translated: CASSGTGISYEQYF.

The rearrangement uses TRBV7-2 and TRBJ1-5, with 7 bases lining up with TRBD1. The junction had 11 bases not matched to a gene; V was cut back by 1 base and J by 5 bases. The V gene's germline CDR1 is SGHTA and CDR2 FQGNSA. This CDR3 region has 17 residues. CDR3 in amino acids: CASSLVQGWEYDQPQHF. The CDR3 DNA sequence: TGTGCCAGCAGCTTAGTACAGGGGTGGGAGTACGATCAGCCCCAGCATTTT.

This clone was detected a few times. V gene TRBV7-9 combines with J gene TRBJ2-3; D not resolved. Germline V gene sequence: CDR1 SEHNR, CDR2 FQNEAQ (reference sequence). This CDR3 has 13 residues. The V end was cut by 1 base, the J end by 5 bases, with 7 bases between. The chain's CDR3 is CASSLELRDTQYF. DNA for the CDR3: TGTGCCAGCAGCTTAGAGCTCCGAGATACGCAGTATTTT. Combining the CDR3 with reference TRBV7-9 and TRBJ2-3 gives the whole variable domain DTGVSQNPRHKITKRGQNVTFRCDPISEHNRLYWYRQTLGQGPEFLTYFQNEAQLEKSRLLSDRFSAERPKGSFSTLEIQRTEQGDSAMYLCASSLELRDTQYFGPGTRLTVL.

The chain uses TRBV28 and TRBJ2-1; 8 bases match TRBD2. The length of the CDR3 is 18 residues. CDR1 is MDHEN, CDR2 SYDVKM, per germline. V shed 3 bases and J 0 bases; nucleotides not matched to a gene: 10. Here the CDR3 reads CASSLELAALNSYNEQFF. CDR3 DNA: TGTGCCAGCAGTTTGGAACTAGCGGCACTAAACTCCTACAATGAGCAGTTCTTC.

This sequence joins TRBV28 and TRBJ1-1; 7 bases are shared with TRBD1. CDR1 is MDHEN, CDR2 SYDVKM, per germline. J was trimmed by 5 bases and V by 5 bases; bases with no gene match: 8. This CDR3 is built from 14 residues. CDR3 coding DNA: TGTGCCAGCAGTCTCCGACAGGGATGGACTGAAGCTTTCTTT. It encodes CASSLRQGWTEAFF.

J is TRBJ2-7 and V is TRBV9, with TRBD1 identical over 7 bases. Germline V gene lookup returns CDR1 SGDLS and CDR2 YYNGEE. V lost 4 bases and J lost 6; bases outside the gene matches: 7. The CDR3 extends over 13 amino acids. The CDR3 sequence: CASSLGRQGEQYF. DNA for the CDR3: TGTGCCAGCAGCCTGGGGAGACAGGGCGAGCAGTACTTC.

Concerning this clone: An end of the junction does not agree with germline; a read error may underlie this. V gene TRBV5-1 combines with J gene TRBJ2-1, with TRBD2 as a possible D gene (6 bases). Germline V gives CDR1 SGHRS, CDR2 YFSETQ. The CDR3 contains 16 residues. CDR3 nucleotide sequence: TGCGCCAGCAGCTCCAGACCGGGACTCTCCTCCAATGAGCAGTTCTTC. This translates into CASSSRPGLSSNEQFF.

The V call is TRBV7-9, the J call TRBJ1-2, with 7 bases identical to TRBD1. Germline CDR1 and CDR2: SEHNR and FQNEAQ (reference sequence). The CDR3 contains 14 residues. V shed 2 bases, J shed 6 bases, and the junction held 6 bases outside the gene matches. The CDR3 coding sequence is TGTGCCAGCAGCTTAAGGCAGGGGGTGCATGGCTACACCTTC. Translated, it gives CASSLRQGVHGYTF.

V usage is TRBV11-2 and J usage is TRBJ2-7; 10 nucleotides agree with TRBD2. V was clipped by 5 bases and J by 1 base; unmatched bases: 11. Per the germline V gene, CDR1 is SGHAT and CDR2 is FQNNGV. The CDR3 consists of 17 residues. The CDR3 sequence is CASSRSGTSVISYEQYF. CDR3 nucleotide sequence: TGTGCCAGCAGCCGATCCGGGACTAGCGTTATATCCTACGAGCAGTACTTC.

The V and J genes are TRBV10-3 and TRBJ1-1; the D gene is possibly TRBD1 (5 bases). Per germline, CDR1 ENHRY and CDR2 SYGVKD. V gave up 2 bases and J gave up 7 bases, with 11 bases separating them. The CDR3 is 13 residues long. The CDR3 DNA sequence: TGTGCCATCAGTGAGCAAGGCAGGGATGAAGCTTTCTTT. Its protein product is CAISEQGRDEAFF.

V usage is TRBV24-1 and J usage is TRBJ1-1; D remains unclear. The CDR3 is 15 residues long. Trimming took off 3 bases at V and 5 bases at J, with 15 bases between the two ends. Germline V gene lookup returns CDR1 KGHDR and CDR2 SFDVKD. CDR3 region: CATSDTGRGRTEAFF. CDR3 DNA sequence: TGTGCCACCAGTGATACCGGTCGAGGAAGGACTGAAGCTTTCTTT.

The chain has TRBV12-3 or TRBV12-4 and TRBJ2-7; a possible D gene is TRBD1 (6 bases). The CDR3 sequence is 13 residues long. Trimming took 3 bases from V and 4 from J, leaving 10 bases between them. The CDR3 here is CASSFGQGYEQYF. Written as DNA, the CDR3 is TGTGCCAGCAGTTTCGGGCAGGGGTACGAGCAGTACTTC.

The chain employs TRBV6-1 and TRBJ1-2, with 7 bases matching TRBD1. V gave up 2 bases and J gave up 8 bases; unmatched junction bases: 5. The CDR3 spans 13 residues. The V gene's germline CDR1 is MNHNS and CDR2 SASEGT. CDR3 loop: CASSETGVGGYTF. In DNA, the CDR3 is TGTGCCAGCAGTGAAACAGGGGTCGGGGGCTACACCTTC.

V and J are TRBV4-2 and TRBJ2-5, with D possibly TRBD2 on 6 matching bases. From germline, CDR1 is LGHNA and CDR2 YNFKEQ. The V end lost 4 bases, the J end lost 4 bases, and 22 bases lay between the germline ends. This CDR3 has 17 residues. The CDR3 bases are TGTGCCAGCAGCCCCCCCCGTTCGGGGACTGCGGGAGAGACCCAGTACTTC. Residues: CASSPPRSGTAGETQYF.

The chain employs TRBV18 and TRBJ1-4, with a weak D call TRBD1 (6 bases). Looked up from germline, CDR1 is KGHSH and CDR2 is LQKENI. The V end lost 1 base, the J end lost 2 bases, and 8 bases lay between the germline ends. The CDR3 is made up of 15 amino acids. CDR3 bases: TGTGCCAGCTCACCACAGGGGGGGACTAATGAAAAACTGTTTTTT. Residues: CASSPQGGTNEKLFF. The full variable domain, with the rest looked up from reference TRBV18 and TRBJ1-4, is NAGVMQNPRHLVRRRGQEARLRCSPMKGHSHVYWYRQLPEEGLKFMVYLQKENIIDESGMPKERFSAEFPKEGPSILRIQQVVRGDSAAYFCASSPQGGTNEKLFFGSGTQLSVL.

This chain's CDR3 is CASSTEPIRDQYF. CDR3 nucleotide sequence: TGCGCCAGCAGCACGGAGCCTATTCGTGACCAGTACTTC. The chain recombines TRBV4-1 with TRBJ2-5, with D unclear. The CDR3 is made up of 13 amino acids. The germline V and J ends were trimmed by 5 bases and 10 bases, with 17 bases remaining between them. Germline-derived CDR1 and CDR2 are MGHRA and YSYEKL.

The genes are TRBV7-3 and TRBJ2-5, with 10 bases lining up with TRBD1. V shed 2 bases and J 5 bases; nucleotides not matched to a gene: 11. Germline values: CDR1 SGHTA, CDR2 FQGTGA. CDR3 length: 17 residues. The CDR3 loop is CASSLGDRGDGRETQYF. The CDR3 DNA follows: TGTGCCAGCAGCTTAGGGGACAGGGGAGACGGCAGGGAGACCCAGTACTTC.